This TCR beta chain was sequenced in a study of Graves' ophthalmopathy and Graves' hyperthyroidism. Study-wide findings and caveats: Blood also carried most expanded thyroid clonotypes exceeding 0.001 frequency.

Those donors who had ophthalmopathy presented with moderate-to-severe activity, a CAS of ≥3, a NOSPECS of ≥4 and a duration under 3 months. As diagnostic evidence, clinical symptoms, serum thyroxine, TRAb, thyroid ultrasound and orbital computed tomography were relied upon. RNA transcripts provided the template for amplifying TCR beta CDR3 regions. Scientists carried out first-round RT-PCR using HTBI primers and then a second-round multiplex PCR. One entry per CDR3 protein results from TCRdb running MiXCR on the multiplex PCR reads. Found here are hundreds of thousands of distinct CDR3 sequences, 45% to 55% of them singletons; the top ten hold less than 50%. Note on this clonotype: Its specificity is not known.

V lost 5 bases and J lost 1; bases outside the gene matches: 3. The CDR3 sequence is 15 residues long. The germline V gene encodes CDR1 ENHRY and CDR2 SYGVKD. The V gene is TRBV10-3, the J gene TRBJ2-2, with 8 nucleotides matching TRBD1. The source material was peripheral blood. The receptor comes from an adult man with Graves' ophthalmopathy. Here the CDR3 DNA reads TGTGCCATCAGTACCGGGACAGGGAACACCGGGGAGCTGTTTTTT. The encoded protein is CAISTGTGNTGELFF.